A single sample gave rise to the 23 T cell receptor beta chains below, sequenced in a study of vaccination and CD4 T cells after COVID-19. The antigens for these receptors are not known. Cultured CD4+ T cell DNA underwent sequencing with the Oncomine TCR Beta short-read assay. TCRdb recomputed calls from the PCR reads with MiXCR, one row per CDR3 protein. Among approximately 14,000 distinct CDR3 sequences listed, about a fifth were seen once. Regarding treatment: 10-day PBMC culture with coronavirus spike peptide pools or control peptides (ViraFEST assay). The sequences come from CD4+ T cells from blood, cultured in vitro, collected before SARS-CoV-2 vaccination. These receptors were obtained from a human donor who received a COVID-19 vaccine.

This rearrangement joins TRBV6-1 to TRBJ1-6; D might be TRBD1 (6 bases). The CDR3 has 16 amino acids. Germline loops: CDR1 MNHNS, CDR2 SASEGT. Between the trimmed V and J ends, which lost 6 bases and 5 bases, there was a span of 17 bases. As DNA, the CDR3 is TGTGCCAGCAGCCTCCTCAGACAGGCCAATAATTCACCCCTCCACTTT. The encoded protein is CASSLLRQANNSPLHF.

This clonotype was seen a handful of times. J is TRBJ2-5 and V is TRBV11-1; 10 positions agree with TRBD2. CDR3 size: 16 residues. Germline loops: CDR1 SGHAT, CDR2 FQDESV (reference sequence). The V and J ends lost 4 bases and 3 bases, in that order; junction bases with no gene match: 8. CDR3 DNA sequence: TGTGCCAGCAGCTCGGCCCTAGCGGGGGCCGAAGAGACCCAGTACTTC. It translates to CASSSALAGAEETQYF. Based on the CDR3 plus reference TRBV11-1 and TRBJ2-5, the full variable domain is EAEVAQSPRYKITEKSQAVAFWCDPISGHATLYWYRQILGQGPELLVQFQDESVVDDSQLPKDRFSAERLKGVDSTLKIQPAELGDSAMYLCASSSALAGAEETQYFGPGTRLLVL.

The CDR3 reads CAWSSRTGGSYEQYF. The CDR3 DNA follows: TGTGCCTGGAGTTCCCGGACAGGGGGTAGCTACGAGCAGTACTTC. J is TRBJ2-7 and V is TRBV30, with 10 bases fitting TRBD1. The germline gives CDR1 GTSNPN, CDR2 SVGIG (reference sequence). V was pared by 2 bases and J by 3 bases, with 7 bases of the junction left unmatched. The CDR3 contains 15 residues.

The CDR3 region has the DNA TGTGCCAGTAGTCCCGGTGTTTATGGTCCGTATCGGAACTACGAGCAGTACTTC. Translation gives CASSPGVYGPYRNYEQYF. The V and J genes are TRBV19 and TRBJ2-7; D unresolved. V was clipped by 5 bases and J by 3 bases, with 26 bases between them. The CDR3 is 18 amino acids. CDR1 and CDR2 (germline): LNHDA, SQIVND (reference sequence).

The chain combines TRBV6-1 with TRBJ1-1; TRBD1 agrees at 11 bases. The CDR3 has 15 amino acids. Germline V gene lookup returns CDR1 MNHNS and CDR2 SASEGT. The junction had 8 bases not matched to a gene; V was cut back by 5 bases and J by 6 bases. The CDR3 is CASSTGTGGLSEAFF. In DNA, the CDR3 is TGTGCCAGCAGTACCGGGACAGGGGGTTTGTCTGAAGCTTTCTTT.

This CDR3 reads CASSLAPTAGQPQHF. The CDR3 nucleotides are TGTGCCAGCAGCCTGGCCCCAACGGCAGGTCAGCCCCAGCATTTT. The V and J genes are TRBV12-3 or TRBV12-4 and TRBJ1-5; the D is unclear. V lost 6 bases to trimming and J lost 6 bases, with 18 bases between them. The CDR3 covers 15 residues.

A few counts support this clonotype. For the CDR3, the DNA is TGTGCCATCAGTGAGGTCGGTCAGCCCCAGCATTTT. Translating it yields CAISEVGQPQHF. This chain connects TRBV10-3 to TRBJ1-5; D gene unclear. The CDR3 covers 12 residues. Germline V lookup: CDR1 ENHRY, CDR2 SYGVKD. V was shortened by 2 bases and J by 6 bases, with 5 bases between the two germline ends.

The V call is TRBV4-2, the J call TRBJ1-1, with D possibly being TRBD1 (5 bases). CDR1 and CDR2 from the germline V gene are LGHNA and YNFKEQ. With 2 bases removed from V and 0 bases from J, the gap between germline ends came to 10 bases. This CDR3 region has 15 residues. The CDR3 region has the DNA TGTGCCAGCAGCCAATTCGGGGGTATGAACACTGAAGCTTTCTTT. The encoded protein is CASSQFGGMNTEAFF.

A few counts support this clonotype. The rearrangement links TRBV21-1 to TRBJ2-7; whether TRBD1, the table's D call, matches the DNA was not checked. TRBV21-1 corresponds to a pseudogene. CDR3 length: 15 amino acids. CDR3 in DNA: TGTGCCCACTCCGGACAGGGAGGAATCCCCTACGAGCAGTACTTC. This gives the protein CAHSGQGGIPYEQYF.

The CDR3 region has the DNA TGTGCCAGTAGTACCGTGGGGACAGGGGGATCTAATCAGCCCCAGCATTTT. Translated, it gives CASSTVGTGGSNQPQHF. The rearrangement links TRBV19 to TRBJ1-5; 11 bases align to TRBD1. In germline, CDR1 is LNHDA, CDR2 SQIVND (reference sequence). J was trimmed by 4 bases and V by 4 bases; bases with no gene match: 9. This CDR3 comprises 17 residues.

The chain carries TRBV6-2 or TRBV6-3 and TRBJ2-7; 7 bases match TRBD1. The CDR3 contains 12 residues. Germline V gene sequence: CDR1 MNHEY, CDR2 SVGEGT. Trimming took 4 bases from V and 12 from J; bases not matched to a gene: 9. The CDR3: CASSLTGLGPYF. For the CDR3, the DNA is TGTGCCAGCAGTTTGACAGGGCTTGGGCCGTACTTC.

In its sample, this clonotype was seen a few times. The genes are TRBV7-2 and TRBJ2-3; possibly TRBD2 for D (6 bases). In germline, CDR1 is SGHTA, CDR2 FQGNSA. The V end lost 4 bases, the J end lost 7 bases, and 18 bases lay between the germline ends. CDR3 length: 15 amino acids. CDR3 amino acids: CASSSRDSNMNTQYF. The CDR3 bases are TGTGCCAGCAGCTCTCGGGACTCTAATATGAATACGCAGTATTTT.

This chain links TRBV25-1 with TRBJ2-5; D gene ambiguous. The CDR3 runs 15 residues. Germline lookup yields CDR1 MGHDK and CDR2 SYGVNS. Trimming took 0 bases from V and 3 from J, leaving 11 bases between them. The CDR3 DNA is TGTGCCAGCAGTGAATACCCCGGACCGAAAGAGACCCAGTACTTC. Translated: CASSEYPGPKETQYF.

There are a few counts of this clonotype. CDR3 in amino acids: CASSRGTYNEQFF. CDR3 DNA: TGTGCCAGCAGCCGGGGTACCTACAATGAGCAGTTCTTC. The chain has TRBV6-1 and TRBJ2-1; possibly TRBD2 for D (5 bases). V dropped 6 bases and J dropped 2 bases, with 8 bases sitting between them. Germline lookup yields CDR1 MNHNS and CDR2 SASEGT. The CDR3 has 13 amino acids.

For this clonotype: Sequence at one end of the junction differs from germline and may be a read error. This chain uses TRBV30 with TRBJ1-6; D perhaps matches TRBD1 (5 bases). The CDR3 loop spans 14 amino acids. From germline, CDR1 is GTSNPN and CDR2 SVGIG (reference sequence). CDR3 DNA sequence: TGTGCCAGGAGTGTTCGGCAGGGAGACTCACCCCTCCACTTT. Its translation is CARSVRQGDSPLHF.

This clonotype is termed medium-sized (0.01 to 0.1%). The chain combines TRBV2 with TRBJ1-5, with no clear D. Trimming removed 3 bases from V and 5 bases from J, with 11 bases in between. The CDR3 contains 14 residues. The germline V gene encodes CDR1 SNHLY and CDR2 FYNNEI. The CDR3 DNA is TGTGCCAGCAGTGAGGGTATCGTGTATCAGCCCCAGCATTTT. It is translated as CASSEGIVYQPQHF.

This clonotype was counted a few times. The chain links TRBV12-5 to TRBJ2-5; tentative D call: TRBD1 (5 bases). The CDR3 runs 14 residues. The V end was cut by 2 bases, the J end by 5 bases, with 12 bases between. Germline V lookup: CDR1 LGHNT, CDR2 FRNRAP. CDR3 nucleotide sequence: TGTGCTAGTGGTTTGTGGGGCCTCCGGGAGACCCAGTACTTC. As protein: CASGLWGLRETQYF. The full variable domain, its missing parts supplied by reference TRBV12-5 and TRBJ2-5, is DARVTQTPRHKVTEMGQEVTMRCQPILGHNTVFWYRQTMMQGLELLAYFRNRAPLDDSGMPKDRFSAEMPDATLATLKIQPSEPRDSAVYFCASGLWGLRETQYFGPGTRLLVL.

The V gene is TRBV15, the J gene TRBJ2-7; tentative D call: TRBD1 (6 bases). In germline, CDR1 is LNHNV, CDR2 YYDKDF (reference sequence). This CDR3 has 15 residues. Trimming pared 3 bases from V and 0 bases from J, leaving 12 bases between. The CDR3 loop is CATSRPGQSSYEQYF. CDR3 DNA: TGTGCCACCAGCAGGCCGGGACAAAGCTCCTACGAGCAGTACTTC.

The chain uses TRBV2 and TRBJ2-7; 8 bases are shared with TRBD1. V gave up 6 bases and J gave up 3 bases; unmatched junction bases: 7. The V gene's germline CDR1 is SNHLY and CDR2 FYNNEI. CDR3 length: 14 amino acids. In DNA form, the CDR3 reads TGTGCCAGCAGATTAACAGGGGGAGTCTACGAGCAGTACTTC. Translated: CASRLTGGVYEQYF.

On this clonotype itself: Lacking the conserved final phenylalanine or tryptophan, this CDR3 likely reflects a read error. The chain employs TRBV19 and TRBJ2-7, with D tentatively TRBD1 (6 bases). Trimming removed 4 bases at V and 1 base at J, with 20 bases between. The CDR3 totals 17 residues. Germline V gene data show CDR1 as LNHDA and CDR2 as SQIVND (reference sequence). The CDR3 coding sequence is TGTGCCAGTAGTACCCGACTAACAGGGATGGTATCCTACGAGCAGTACTCC. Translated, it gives CASSTRLTGMVSYEQYS.

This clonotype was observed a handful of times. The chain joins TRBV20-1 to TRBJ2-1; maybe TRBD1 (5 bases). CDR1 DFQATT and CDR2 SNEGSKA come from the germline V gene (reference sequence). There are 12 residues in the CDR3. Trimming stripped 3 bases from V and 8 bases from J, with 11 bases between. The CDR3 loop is CSASPGLDEQFF. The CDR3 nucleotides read TGCAGTGCTAGTCCAGGGCTGGATGAGCAGTTCTTC.

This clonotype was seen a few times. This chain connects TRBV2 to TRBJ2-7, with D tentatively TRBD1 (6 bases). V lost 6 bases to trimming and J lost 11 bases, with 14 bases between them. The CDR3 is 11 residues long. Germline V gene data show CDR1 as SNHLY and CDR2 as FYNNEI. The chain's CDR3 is CASSPQGLKYF. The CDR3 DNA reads TGTGCCAGCAGCCCACAGGGTCTCAAGTACTTC.

The CDR3 loop reads CASSLPGQLGVETQYF. CDR3 in DNA: TGTGCCAGCAGTCTGCCGGGACAGCTTGGAGTAGAGACCCAGTACTTC. The chain employs TRBV27 and TRBJ2-5, with 7 bases fitting TRBD1. Germline V gives CDR1 MNHEY, CDR2 SMNVEV (reference sequence). The J segment lost 4 bases and the V segment lost 5 bases, leaving 13 bases of the junction unmatched. The CDR3 sequence is 16 residues long.